The 24 T cell receptor beta chains listed next were all sequenced from one sample in a study of T-cell memory formation after mild COVID-19. TCRdb recomputed calls from the 5' RACE reads with MiXCR, one row per CDR3 protein. The sample includes some 300,000 distinct CDR3 sequences, about 20% of them seen just once. The sequencing sample was made of PBMCs or a T cell subset sorted from them (not recorded which). These receptors were taken from a young man who had mild COVID-19 (a few samples of this study predate the infection). Cell type and time point are not known.

This sequence joins TRBV3-1 and TRBJ2-4; a possible D gene is TRBD2 (6 bases). The germline V gene has CDR1 LGHDT and CDR2 YNNKEL (reference sequence). There are 14 residues in the CDR3. The V gene lost 6 bases and the J gene lost 6 bases, with 15 bases spanning the gap. The CDR3 sequence: CASRHAGRGNIQYF. The DNA of the CDR3 is TGTGCCAGCAGACATGCGGGACGAGGAAACATTCAGTACTTC.

This clonotype was seen a handful of times. This chain uses TRBV6-1 with TRBJ1-2, with D uncertain. CDR3 length: 15 amino acids. The V gene lost 1 base and the J gene lost 5 bases, with 14 bases spanning the gap. Germline-derived CDR1 and CDR2 are MNHNS and SASEGT. CDR3 DNA: TGTGCCAGCAGTGAAGGGAACGAGCCTTCTTATGGCTACACCTTC. Amino acid sequence: CASSEGNEPSYGYTF.

This clonotype has just a few counts. The chain employs TRBV7-9 and TRBJ2-5; D unresolved. Trimming removed 3 bases from V and 5 bases from J, with 10 bases in between. CDR3 length equals 13 residues. Germline V gene data show CDR1 as SEHNR and CDR2 as FQNEAQ (reference sequence). The DNA of the CDR3 is TGTGCCAGCAGCTTTAGGGTGTCGGAGACCCAGTACTTC. It specifies CASSFRVSETQYF.

This clonotype came up a few times. This chain joins TRBV7-2 and TRBJ2-5, with D possibly TRBD1 on 6 matching bases. Germline loops: CDR1 SGHTA, CDR2 FQGNSA. The V and J ends lost 2 bases and 1 base respectively, with 23 bases between them. The CDR3 loop spans 19 amino acids. CDR3 DNA: TGTGCCAGCAGCTTATCCCCCTTGGACAGCTTTTATCCCCAAGAGACCCAGTACTTC. Translating gives CASSLSPLDSFYPQETQYF.

The chain carries TRBV7-3 and TRBJ1-3; TRBD1 might be the D (6 bases). The CDR3 consists of 14 residues. The germline V and J ends were trimmed by 5 bases and 8 bases, with 16 bases remaining between them. The V gene's germline CDR1 is SGHTA and CDR2 FQGTGA. CDR3 nucleotides: TGTGCCAGCAGCGCCGGGGGGGCCGCGGACACCATATATTTT. Protein: CASSAGGAADTIYF.

The V and J genes are TRBV23-1 and TRBJ1-5; no clear D gene. TRBV23-1 is assigned to the ORF class and has an uncertain function. The V end was cut by 1 base, the J end by 2 bases, with 15 bases between. There are 17 residues in the CDR3. CDR3 sequence: CASSQLNLRSRNQPQHF. In DNA, the CDR3 is TGCGCCAGCAGTCAATTAAATTTGCGGTCCCGCAATCAGCCCCAGCATTTT.

V usage is TRBV3-1 and J usage is TRBJ1-6; tentative D call: TRBD1 (6 bases). Germline CDR1 is LGHDT and CDR2 is YNNKEL (reference sequence). The V end was cut by 7 bases, the J end by 3 bases, with 16 bases between. This CDR3 comprises 16 residues. Written as DNA, the CDR3 is TGTGCCAGCACCCGGACAGCGAACATCTATAATTCACCCCTCCACTTT. Its protein product is CASTRTANIYNSPLHF.

This clonotype was counted a few times. V and J are TRBV12-3 or TRBV12-4 and TRBJ2-5; a possible D gene is TRBD1 (5 bases). V dropped 5 bases and J dropped 2 bases, with 12 bases sitting between them. The length of the CDR3 is 14 residues. The CDR3 loop reads CASSPDTRQETQYF. CDR3 bases: TGTGCCAGCAGTCCGGACACCCGTCAAGAGACCCAGTACTTC.

This chain joins TRBV12-3 or TRBV12-4 and TRBJ2-6; 10 bases are a match to TRBD1. The CDR3 contains 18 residues. V lost 3 bases to trimming and J lost 0 bases; unmatched junction nucleotides: 5. The CDR3: CASSLRDRGLSGANVLTF. The CDR3 DNA follows: TGTGCCAGCAGTTTGAGGGACAGGGGCCTCTCTGGGGCCAACGTCCTGACTTTC.

In its sample, this clonotype was seen a few times. The chain couples TRBV7-9 to TRBJ2-1; 11 nucleotides line up with TRBD2. This CDR3 has 15 amino acids. The junction had 6 bases not matched to a gene; V was cut back by 7 bases and J by 4 bases. Germline V gene sequence: CDR1 SEHNR, CDR2 FQNEAQ (reference sequence). In DNA, the CDR3 is TGTGCCAGCATCAGATCTAGCGGGGGGTACAATGAGCAGTTCTTC. Translated, it gives CASIRSSGGYNEQFF. The whole variable domain, remainder taken from reference TRBV7-9 and TRBJ2-1, is DTGVSQNPRHKITKRGQNVTFRCDPISEHNRLYWYRQTLGQGPEFLTYFQNEAQLEKSRLLSDRFSAERPKGSFSTLEIQRTEQGDSAMYLCASIRSSGGYNEQFFGPGTRLTVL.

The chain combines TRBV12-3 or TRBV12-4 with TRBJ1-5, with no clear D. The CDR3 has 15 residues. V lost 3 bases and J lost 4, with 13 bases in between. The CDR3 DNA reads as TGTGCCAGCAGTTTCTCAGGCGATTTGAATCAGCCCCAGCATTTT. Amino acid sequence: CASSFSGDLNQPQHF.

The rearrangement joins TRBV6-2 or TRBV6-3 to TRBJ1-1, with 9 bases fitting TRBD1. The J segment lost 12 bases and the V segment lost 2 bases, leaving 10 bases of the junction unmatched. Germline V gives CDR1 MNHEY, CDR2 SVGEGT. The CDR3 consists of 14 residues. The CDR3 protein is CASSYTDRGVATFF. CDR3 nucleotide sequence: TGTGCCAGCAGTTACACCGACAGGGGGGTGGCAACTTTCTTT.

This chain connects TRBV7-6 to TRBJ2-3; TRBD2 aligns across 9 bases. The CDR3 sequence is 15 residues long. The junction had 6 bases not matched to a gene; V was cut back by 5 bases and J by 3 bases. Germline V lookup: CDR1 SGHVS, CDR2 FNYEAQ. This chain's CDR3 is CASSEGGGATDTQYF. DNA for the CDR3: TGTGCCAGCAGCGAAGGCGGGGGGGCAACAGATACGCAGTATTTT.

The V gene is TRBV6-5, the J gene TRBJ1-1; TRBD1 might be the D (5 bases). Trimming shortened V by 2 bases and J by 4 bases, and 14 bases separated the two germline ends. Germline assignment: CDR1 MNHEY and CDR2 SVGAGI. CDR3 length: 15 residues. The CDR3 loop is CASSYTLGGSTEAFF. Here the CDR3 DNA reads TGTGCCAGCAGTTACACCCTCGGGGGGAGCACTGAAGCTTTCTTT.

The genes are TRBV18 and TRBJ2-7; D uncertain. Trimming removed 6 bases at V and 1 base at J, with 13 bases between. There are 14 residues in the CDR3. CDR1 and CDR2 from the germline V gene are KGHSH and LQKENI. CDR3 sequence reads: CASSLLPVSYEQYV. CDR3 coding DNA: TGTGCCAGCTCGCTCCTTCCGGTTTCCTACGAGCAGTACGTC.

This clonotype was detected ten times or more. As DNA, the CDR3 is TGCGCCAGCCCTCGGGGGTCTGTCATGAACACTGAAGCTTTCTTT. It translates to CASPRGSVMNTEAFF. The V call is TRBV5-1, the J call TRBJ1-1, with D perhaps TRBD1 (5 bases). Germline V gene lookup returns CDR1 SGHRS and CDR2 YFSETQ. V was pared by 7 bases and J by 0 bases, with 16 bases between. This CDR3 comprises 15 residues.

This clonotype has a count of ten or more. V gene TRBV7-2 combines with J gene TRBJ2-7, with 8 bases lining up with TRBD1. The length of the CDR3 is 13 residues. The germline CDR1 and CDR2 sequences are SGHTA and FQGNSA. V gave up 1 base and J gave up 6 bases; unmatched junction bases: 2. This CDR3 is CASSLGTGGEQYV. As DNA, the CDR3 is TGTGCCAGCAGCTTAGGAACAGGGGGCGAGCAGTACGTC.

This clonotype was picked up a small number of times. The V gene is TRBV7-9, the J gene TRBJ1-3, with a tentative D call TRBD1 (5 bases). Per the germline V gene, CDR1 is SEHNR and CDR2 is FQNEAQ (reference sequence). The CDR3 covers 13 residues. V was pared by 5 bases and J by 9 bases, with 14 bases between. The CDR3 region is CASSAFSGPTIYF. For the CDR3, the DNA is TGTGCCAGCAGCGCCTTCTCGGGGCCCACCATATATTTT.

The V call is TRBV5-1, the J call TRBJ2-5; D perhaps matches TRBD2 (5 bases). There are 14 residues in the CDR3. The V and J ends lost 0 bases and 5 bases respectively, with 11 bases between them. Germline CDR1 SGHRS, CDR2 YFSETQ. The CDR3 spells CASSLAGPGETQYF. The CDR3 DNA is TGCGCCAGCAGCTTGGCCGGTCCGGGGGAGACCCAGTACTTC.

At least ten counts were recorded for this clonotype. The V and J genes are TRBV7-2 and TRBJ1-3, with a weak D call TRBD1 (6 bases). CDR3 length equals 15 residues. Germline CDR1 SGHTA, CDR2 FQGNSA. Trimming stripped 3 bases from V and 1 base from J, with 10 bases between. CDR3 sequence reads: CASSFQGTSGNTIYF. The CDR3 coding sequence is TGTGCCAGCAGCTTCCAGGGGACATCTGGAAACACCATATATTTT.

This clonotype was seen only a few times. V and J are TRBV20-1 and TRBJ2-2, with unresolved D. This CDR3 is built from 16 residues. Germline V gene sequence: CDR1 DFQATT, CDR2 SNEGSKA (reference sequence). The V end was cut by 3 bases, the J end by 0 bases, with 14 bases between. CDR3 in amino acids: CSAREGIYSNTGELFF. As DNA, the CDR3 is TGCAGTGCTAGGGAAGGCATCTACTCGAACACCGGGGAGCTGTTTTTT.

The chain combines TRBV4-2 with TRBJ2-2; TRBD2 might be the D (5 bases). Trimming pared 3 bases from V and 6 bases from J, leaving 11 bases between. The V gene's germline CDR1 is LGHNA and CDR2 YNFKEQ. The CDR3 runs to 14 residues. The chain's CDR3 is CASSHPGESGELFF. CDR3 bases: TGTGCCAGCAGCCATCCTGGGGAGTCCGGGGAGCTGTTTTTT.

This clonotype was seen a few times. The genes are TRBV15 and TRBJ1-5, with D possibly TRBD1 on 5 matching bases. In germline, CDR1 is LNHNV, CDR2 YYDKDF (reference sequence). There are 16 residues in the CDR3. Trimming removed 3 bases from V and 5 bases from J, with 17 bases in between. The CDR3 DNA is TGTGCCACCAGCAGGGGGGGAACCATGCGGGATCAGCCCCAGCATTTT. Its protein is CATSRGGTMRDQPQHF. Full variable domain (rest looked up from reference TRBV15 and TRBJ1-5): DAMVIQNPRYQVTQFGKPVTLSCSQTLNHNVMYWYQQKSSQAPKLLFHYYDKDFNNEADTPDNFQSRRPNTSFCFLDIRSPGLGDTAMYLCATSRGGTMRDQPQHFGDGTRLSIL.

This clonotype has a handful of counts. This rearrangement joins TRBV5-4 to TRBJ2-2; 7 bases match TRBD2. The CDR3 runs 17 residues. CDR1 is SGHNT and CDR2 is YYREEE in the germline V gene (reference sequence). V trimming: 6 bases; J trimming: 4 bases; junction bases outside the gene matches: 15. CDR3 sequence: CASTLNSGRSVTGELFF. The CDR3 coding sequence is TGTGCCAGCACCTTAAATAGCGGGCGTTCAGTCACCGGGGAGCTGTTTTTT.